Listed here is a single TCR beta chain. Its cognate antigen is unknown. The CDR3 runs to 14 residues. Germline V gives CDR1 MDHEN, CDR2 SYDVKM. V dropped 3 bases and J dropped 4; count of bases not matched to a gene: 4. The PCR employed 60 Vbeta primers together with 13 Jbeta primers. TCRdb keeps only in-frame clones here, not all; method: immunoSEQ multiplex PCR. This table holds 150,000 or so clones, roughly four fifths found once. This sample stems from a study of cytomegalovirus exposure and HLA in healthy donors. Findings and caveats of the study: It was reported that the classifier diagnosed cytomegalovirus status with high specificity and sensitivity in both the original and validation cohorts. In a later analysis, across HLA loci, associated TCR counts were highest for DRB1, lowest for HLA-C.

This TCR was recovered from a female donor in good health and CMV-seronegative. The sequenced sample consisted of PBMCs. V usage is TRBV28 and J usage is TRBJ2-3; 7 bases are shared with TRBD2. CDR3: CASSFRTRPDTQYF. The CDR3 DNA is TGTGCCAGCAGTTTCAGGACTAGGCCAGATACGCAGTATTTT.